The rows below give T cell receptor beta chains drawn from one sample of a study of shared clonotypes between healthy human individuals. Data came from immunoSEQ multiplex PCR; TCRdb stores just in-frame clones and leaves some out. This table holds roughly 2,000,000 clones, 93% found once. Sample: naive CD8+ T cells from PBMCs. These receptors originate from a man between 18 and 35 years old in good health. Some clones in this sample may be carry-over from other donors' samples. The conserved cysteine and the conserved F or W are not part of the CDR3 here. Each record gives: J gene, V gene, CDR3 protein.

TRBJ2-3,TRBV27,ASALGGIGNTQY
TRBJ2-7,TRBV7-9,ASSSRGSYEQY
TRBJ1-2,TRBV19,ASSILGGNGYT
TRBJ2-7,TRBV4-3,ASSQEFSGYEQY
TRBJ2-7,TRBV15,ATSRDGTSPYEQY
TRBJ1-2,TRBV28,ASSPAGNGYGYT
TRBJ2-7,TRBV28,ASSPSRASGSYEQY
TRBJ2-1,TRBV13,ASSSIIESASYNEQF
TRBJ2-7,TRBV5-1,ASSNRDSSYEQY
TRBJ1-3,TRBV7-9,ASSLPGNTIY
TRBJ2-7,TRBV27,ASSLWSGVKEQY
TRBJ2-7,TRBV7-8,ASSLGGPGLLRWY
TRBJ2-1,TRBV9,ASSLGNSGEQF
TRBJ2-7,TRBV9,ASSADRGPTYEQY
TRBJ2-1,TRBV7-6,ASSFRTEDNEQF
TRBJ2-3,TRBV7-6,ASSLLLASSTDTQY
TRBJ1-4,TRBV15,ATSGGGKLF
TRBJ2-5,TRBV7-9,ASSLSGGSNVETQY
TRBJ2-7,TRBV28,ASSSHPGRGLEQY
TRBJ1-1,TRBV28,ASSLSAGMNTEAF
TRBJ1-5,TRBV19,ASSIASASNQPQH
TRBJ1-1,TRBV7-9,ASSLGTVNTEAF
TRBJ2-7,TRBV7-9,ASSPPGLLGYEQY
TRBJ1-2,TRBV15,ATSNSIMTTGVYGYT
TRBJ2-7,TRBV11-2,ASSQTGYTYEQY